This TCR beta chain was obtained from a study of CD8 T cells in Susac syndrome. Looked up from germline, CDR1 is SQVTM and CDR2 is ANQGSEA. The CDR3 totals 13 residues. Trimming at V came to 6 bases and at J to 5 bases, leaving 8 bases not matched to a gene. The RNA input was about 0.5 to 1 ug, and it was reverse transcribed with random hexamers. MiXCR was run by TCRdb on the immunoSEQ multiplex PCR reads, yielding one entry per CDR3 protein. The table includes about 180,000 distinct CDR3 sequences, 95% detected once. The table lists this clonotype with a count of one. The sequence was collected from a human donor with multiple sclerosis. Source material: CD4+ T cells from PBMCs. The chain has TRBV29-1 and TRBJ2-7, with 9 positions matching TRBD2. CDR3 bases: TGCAGCGTCCTAGGACTAGCGATACACGAGCAGTACTTC. Translated, it gives CSVLGLAIHEQYF.